The sequence of this T cell receptor (beta chain) was determined in a study of regulatory T cells in long-lasting Graves disease. CDR3 regions were amplified by Arm-PCR using iRepertoire HTBI primers to build TCR beta libraries. TCRdb re-called the multiplex PCR reads through MiXCR, storing one row per CDR3 protein. Of fewer than 600,000 distinct CDR3 sequences listed, about 20% are singletons. Documented time point: persistent/refractory GD, antithyroid drugs over 5 years with positive TRAb. Following extraction of RNA from PBMCs, that RNA was used to make the TCR library. This clonotype was counted ten times or more. Trimming shortened V by 6 bases and J by 8 bases, and 22 bases separated the two germline ends. The CDR3 runs to 15 residues. The germline CDR1 and CDR2 sequences are MDHEN and SYDVKM.

The clonotype originates from a female donor with Graves disease. The sample in question was peripheral blood mononuclear cells (PBMCs), obtained when the disease was refractory, from a patient treated with antithyroid drugs. V is TRBV28 and J is TRBJ1-1; tentatively, D is TRBD1 (5 bases). CDR3 in amino acids: CASSPYRGAPPEAFF. The DNA of the CDR3 is TGTGCCAGCAGCCCATACCGAGGGGCCCCCCCCGAAGCTTTCTTT. Looking up the rest from reference TRBV28 and TRBJ1-1 gives the full variable domain: DVKVTQSSRYLVKRTGEKVFLECVQDMDHENMFWYRQDPGLGLRLIYFSYDVKMKEKGDIPEGYSVSREKKERFSLILESASTNQTSMYLCASSPYRGAPPEAFFGQGTRLTVV.